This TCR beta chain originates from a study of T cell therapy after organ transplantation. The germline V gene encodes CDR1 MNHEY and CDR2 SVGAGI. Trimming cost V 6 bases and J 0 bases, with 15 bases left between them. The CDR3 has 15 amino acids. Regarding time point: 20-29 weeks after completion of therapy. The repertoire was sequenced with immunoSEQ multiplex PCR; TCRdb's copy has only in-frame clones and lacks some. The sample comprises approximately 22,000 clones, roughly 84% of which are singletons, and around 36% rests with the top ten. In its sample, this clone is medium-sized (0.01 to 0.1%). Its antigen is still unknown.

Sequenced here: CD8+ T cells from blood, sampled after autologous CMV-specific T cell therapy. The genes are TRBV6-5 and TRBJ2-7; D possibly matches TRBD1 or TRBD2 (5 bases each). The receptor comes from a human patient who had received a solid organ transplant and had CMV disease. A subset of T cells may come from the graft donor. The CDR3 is CASSYEGLSSYEQYF. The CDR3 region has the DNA TGTGCCAGCAGCTACGAGGGGTTGAGCTCCTACGAGCAGTACTTC.